The 21 T cell receptor beta chains below were found in one sample sequenced in a study of cytomegalovirus exposure and HLA in healthy donors (dated by TCRdb to 2016 to 2017). The library was made by the immunoSEQ multiplex PCR assay. This is the immuneACCESS table as TCRdb keeps it, with only in-frame sequences that have V and J called. A part of the clones is gone; compared with another copy, unresolved V genes explain less than half, and the rest is unexplained. Recorded for this sample are 300,000 or so clones; roughly 88% of them occurred a single time. Clones ranked in the top ten supply around 0.88% of the sample. The sample was PBMCs. These receptors were taken from a man aged 30 to 39 in good health and CMV-seronegative.

This clone was seen only once. DNA for the CDR3: TGTGCCATAAACACCGGGACAGGGCGTTATGAGCAGTTCTTC. It encodes CAINTGTGRYEQFF. The rearrangement joins TRBV7-9 to TRBJ2-1; 9 bases align to TRBD1. V shed 10 bases, J shed 8 bases, and the junction held 12 bases outside the gene matches. The CDR3 runs to 14 residues. Per the germline V gene, CDR1 is SEHNR and CDR2 is FQNEAQ (reference sequence).

This clone has a handful of counts. The rearrangement links TRBV5-4 to TRBJ2-1; 12 positions agree with TRBD2. After removal of 3 bases from V and 14 bases from J, the junction contained 9 bases not matched to a gene. This CDR3 region has 14 residues. Germline V CDR1 and CDR2: SGHNT, YYREEE (reference sequence). This CDR3 reads CASSSPSGGGPEFF. Here the CDR3 DNA reads TGTGCCAGCAGCTCCCCTAGCGGGGGGGGACCGGAGTTCTTC.

The count of this clone is one. The rearrangement links TRBV5-4 to TRBJ1-2, with 9 bases lining up with TRBD1. Trimming removed 7 bases from V and 8 bases from J; junction bases left unmatched: 9. The CDR3 is 13 residues long. Germline CDR1 reads SGHNT; CDR2 reads YYREEE (reference sequence). This CDR3 reads CASGKQGASGYTF. The CDR3, as DNA: TGTGCCAGCGGAAAACAGGGGGCCTCAGGCTACACCTTC. Drawing the rest from reference TRBV5-4 and TRBJ1-2, the complete variable domain is ETGVTQSPTHLIKTRGQQVTLRCSSQSGHNTVSWYQQALGQGPQFIFQYYREEENGRGNFPPRFSGLQFPNYSSELNVNALELDDSALYLCASGKQGASGYTFGSGTRLTVV.

This chain connects TRBV6-5 to TRBJ1-1, with a possible D match to TRBD1 (6 bases). Germline V CDR1 and CDR2: MNHEY, SVGAGI. Trimming removed 5 bases from V and 1 base from J, with 11 bases in between. The CDR3 covers 14 residues. CDR3 residues: CASSPPGANTEAFF. CDR3 bases: TGTGCCAGCAGTCCCCCAGGGGCGAACACTGAAGCTTTCTTT.

The chain is built from TRBV9 and TRBJ2-2, with 7 bases fitting TRBD1. V was clipped by 3 bases and J by 4 bases; unmatched bases: 3. CDR1 and CDR2 from the germline V gene are SGDLS and YYNGEE. CDR3 length: 14 residues. The CDR3 loop reads CASSADRVTGELFF. CDR3 DNA sequence: TGTGCCAGCAGCGCAGACAGGGTCACCGGGGAGCTGTTTTTT.

The chain carries TRBV18 and TRBJ1-3; tentatively, D is TRBD1 (5 bases). The CDR3 loop spans 13 amino acids. V dropped 5 bases and J dropped 4 bases, with 9 bases sitting between them. Germline CDR1 and CDR2: KGHSH and LQKENI. CDR3 bases: TGTGCCAGCTCAACAGGTCGAGGAAACACCATATATTTT. Its translation: CASSTGRGNTIYF.

The chain links TRBV19 to TRBJ1-6, with 7 bases matching TRBD1. Trimming took 5 bases from V and 9 from J; bases not matched to a gene: 7. Germline-derived CDR1 and CDR2 are LNHDA and SQIVND (reference sequence). The CDR3 sequence is 14 residues long. The CDR3 bases are TGTGCCAGTAGTCCCGGGACAGTACTTTCACCCCTCCACTTT. It codes for CASSPGTVLSPLHF.

This rearrangement joins TRBV5-1 to TRBJ1-1, with 8 bases aligning to TRBD1. With 3 bases clipped from V and 6 bases from J, the junction kept 7 bases outside the gene matches. This CDR3 region has 14 residues. CDR1 and CDR2 from the germline V gene are SGHRS and YFSETQ. CDR3 in amino acids: CASSWGDRSSEAFF. The CDR3 nucleotides are TGCGCCAGCAGCTGGGGGGACAGGTCTTCTGAAGCTTTCTTT.

The rearrangement links TRBV6-6 to TRBJ1-2, with D possibly matching TRBD1 (6 bases). The ends were cut back, 7 bases at V and 4 bases at J, with 22 bases in the middle. CDR3 length: 16 residues. Looked up from germline, CDR1 is MNHNY and CDR2 is SVGAGI (reference sequence). CDR3 DNA sequence: TGTGCCAGCACCCCGGGAGGACAGCGCCCCTCCTATGGCTACACCTTC. This sequence encodes CASTPGGQRPSYGYTF.

This clone was seen a single time. This sequence joins TRBV5-5 and TRBJ1-1; D remains ambiguous. The CDR3 covers 11 residues. CDR1 SGHKS and CDR2 YYEKEE come from the germline V gene (reference sequence). V shed 2 bases and J shed 7 bases, with 6 bases lying between them. CDR3: CASSFHSEAFF. CDR3 nucleotides: TGTGCCAGCAGCTTTCACAGTGAAGCTTTCTTT.

This chain connects TRBV18 to TRBJ2-7; 8 bases are shared with TRBD1. V gave up 3 bases and J gave up 1 base; unmatched junction bases: 5. The CDR3 is 15 amino acids. Looked up from germline, CDR1 is KGHSH and CDR2 is LQKENI. CDR3 nucleotides: TGTGCCAGCTCACCCGTAAGGACAGGGTCCTACGAGCAGTACTTC. Translation: CASSPVRTGSYEQYF.

To note about this clone: Relative to the germline gene, one junction end is altered; a read error may explain this. The chain combines TRBV6-5 with TRBJ2-3; 8 bases match TRBD2. Germline CDR1 is MNHEY and CDR2 is SVGAGI. CDR3 length: 14 residues. CDR3: CASSSWTSRDTQYF. CDR3 in DNA: TGTGCCAGCAGTTCGTGGACTAGCAGAGATACGCAGTATTTT.

V is TRBV4-1 and J is TRBJ1-2; D possibly corresponds to TRBD1 (6 bases). Germline V gives CDR1 MGHRA, CDR2 YSYEKL. The CDR3 contains 14 residues. V was clipped by 1 base and J by 7 bases, with 13 bases between them. CDR3 DNA sequence: TGCGCCAGCAGCCAAGCCACCCGACAGGTTGGCTACACCTTC. Translating it yields CASSQATRQVGYTF.

V usage is TRBV6-1 and J usage is TRBJ2-7; the match to TRBD1 covers 9 bases. Per germline, CDR1 MNHNS and CDR2 SASEGT. The CDR3 has 17 residues. Trimming took 2 bases from V and 2 from J; bases not matched to a gene: 10. CDR3 in amino acids: CASSEPPRGQGPYEQYF. The DNA of the CDR3 is TGTGCCAGCAGTGAACCACCCAGGGGACAGGGACCCTACGAGCAGTACTTC.

The rearrangement links TRBV27 to TRBJ2-5; no clear D. CDR1 and CDR2 (germline): MNHEY, SMNVEV (reference sequence). Trimming left V 5 bases short and J 1 base short, with 8 bases between. CDR3 length: 13 amino acids. The CDR3 is CASSPRPQETQYF. The CDR3, as DNA: TGTGCCAGCAGTCCGCGCCCCCAAGAGACCCAGTACTTC.

This sequence joins TRBV6-5 and TRBJ1-1; D is perhaps TRBD1 (5 bases). This CDR3 spans 12 amino acids. Trimming pared 7 bases from V and 5 bases from J, leaving 11 bases between. The germline V gene encodes CDR1 MNHEY and CDR2 SVGAGI. This chain's CDR3 is CASKPQGTEAFF. Here the CDR3 DNA reads TGTGCCAGCAAACCTCAGGGAACTGAAGCTTTCTTT.

The chain uses TRBV19 and TRBJ1-5; tentatively, D is TRBD1 (5 bases). Trimming removed 4 bases from V and 3 bases from J, with 19 bases in between. Germline loops: CDR1 LNHDA, CDR2 SQIVND (reference sequence). The CDR3 covers 17 residues. CDR3 sequence reads: CASSSPRGGGDNQPQHF. Here the CDR3 DNA reads TGTGCCAGTAGTAGCCCGAGGGGCGGGGGTGACAATCAGCCCCAGCATTTT.

This chain links TRBV19 with TRBJ1-3; possibly TRBD1 for D (6 bases). The CDR3 sequence is 13 residues long. V lost 3 bases to trimming and J lost 4 bases, with 7 bases between them. Germline-derived CDR1 and CDR2 are LNHDA and SQIVND (reference sequence). The CDR3 spells CASSIGTGNTIYF. The DNA of the CDR3 is TGTGCCAGTAGTATCGGGACAGGAAACACCATATATTTT.

This clone was detected only a few times. The chain links TRBV4-3 to TRBJ1-5; no reliable D call. Germline lookup yields CDR1 LGHNA and CDR2 YSLEER. This CDR3 has 16 residues. Trimming took off 0 bases at V and 0 bases at J, with 9 bases between the two ends. In DNA, the CDR3 is TGCGCCAGCAGCCAAGATCACGAGTATAGCAATCAGCCCCAGCATTTT. This gives the protein CASSQDHEYSNQPQHF.

J is TRBJ2-6 and V is TRBV27; weak D call: TRBD1 (5 bases). V was trimmed by 5 bases and J by 0 bases, leaving 17 bases between them. The CDR3 is 18 amino acids. Germline V gene lookup returns CDR1 MNHEY and CDR2 SMNVEV (reference sequence). The CDR3 DNA follows: TGTGCCAGCAGTCTAATGCAGGGTGTGACCTCTGGGGCCAACGTCCTGACTTTC. As protein: CASSLMQGVTSGANVLTF.

The rearrangement links TRBV4-2 to TRBJ1-3; TRBD1 matches 9 bases. From germline, CDR1 is LGHNA and CDR2 YNFKEQ. The CDR3 is made up of 22 amino acids. The trim removed 0 bases at V and 0 bases at J, leaving 18 bases unmatched. The DNA of the CDR3 is TGTGCCAGCAGCCAAGATCGTCGTCTACGGGACAGGGATCATCGCTCTGGAAACACCATATATTTT. It translates to CASSQDRRLRDRDHRSGNTIYF.